In its sample, the clone carrying this TCR beta chain was seen once. This record comes from a study of technical replicates of blood from several donors. Only in-frame clones appear in the TCRdb table, and some are missing; sequencing was by immunoSEQ multiplex PCR. This sample has tens of thousands of clones, with 94% found just once. This CDR3 contains 13 residues. The V gene end was trimmed by 2 bases and the J gene end by 7 bases; junction bases not matched to a gene: 3. Germline values: CDR1 SGHDT, CDR2 YYEEEE. Sequenced sample: T cells isolated from PBMCs. The V gene is TRBV5-6, the J gene TRBJ1-3, with 7 bases lining up with TRBD1. This clonotype originated in a human donor in good health. In DNA form, the CDR3 reads TGTGCCAGCAGCTTTACAGGGGCCAACACCATATATTTT. The encoded protein is CASSFTGANTIYF.